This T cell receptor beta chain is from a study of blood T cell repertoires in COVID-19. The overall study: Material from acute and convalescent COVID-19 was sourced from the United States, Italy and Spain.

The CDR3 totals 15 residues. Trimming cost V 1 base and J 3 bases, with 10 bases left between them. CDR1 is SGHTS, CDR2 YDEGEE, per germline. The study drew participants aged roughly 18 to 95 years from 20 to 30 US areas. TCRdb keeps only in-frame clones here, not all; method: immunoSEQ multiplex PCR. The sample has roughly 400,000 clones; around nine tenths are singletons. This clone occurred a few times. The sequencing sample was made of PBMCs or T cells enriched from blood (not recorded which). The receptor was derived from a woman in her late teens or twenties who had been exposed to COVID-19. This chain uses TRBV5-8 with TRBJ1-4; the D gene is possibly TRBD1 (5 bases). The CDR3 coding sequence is TGTGCCAGCAGCTTGTATGGGGGGGCTAATGAAAAACTGTTTTTT. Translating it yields CASSLYGGANEKLFF.